The 20 T cell receptor beta chains below were found in one sample sequenced in a study of T-cell reconstitution after alpha-beta-depleted transplantation in children. The TCRbeta library was prepared with unique molecular identifiers. TCRdb itself ran the PCR reads through MiXCR, one entry per CDR3 protein. The table includes fewer than 550,000 distinct CDR3 sequences, about 16% detected once. Sequenced material: PBMCs, mostly from graft donor cells, taken 360 days after TCRalphabeta/CD19-depleted stem cell transplant. The origin of the receptors is a boy under three years old who had a stem cell transplant for Wiskott-Aldrich syndrome, so the T cells may come from the graft donor.

This chain links TRBV12-3 or TRBV12-4 with TRBJ2-4; D call uncertain. The CDR3 has 12 residues. Deletions cut 6 bases from V and 2 bases from J, with 5 bases between. The CDR3 protein is CASRSPKNIQYF. CDR3 sequence (DNA): TGTGCCAGCAGGTCGCCCAAAAACATTCAGTACTTC.

This clonotype was seen a few times. The V and J genes are TRBV20-1 and TRBJ2-7; D assignment may be TRBD1 or TRBD2 (5 bases each). The CDR3 length is 14 residues. Germline V gene data show CDR1 as DFQATT and CDR2 as SNEGSKA (reference sequence). V was shortened by 5 bases and J by 0 bases, with 14 bases between the two germline ends. The CDR3 DNA reads as TGCAGTGCTCCCTACTGGGGGAGCTCCTACGAGCAGTACTTC. This gives the protein CSAPYWGSSYEQYF.

The chain uses TRBV18 and TRBJ2-5; unclear D gene. V dropped 0 bases and J dropped 7 bases, with 6 bases sitting between them. The germline V gene encodes CDR1 KGHSH and CDR2 LQKENI. This CDR3 is 12 amino acids long. CDR3 DNA: TGTGCCAGCTCACCACCGAAGGGGACCCAGTACTTC. Amino acid sequence: CASSPPKGTQYF.

This clonotype was counted between two and nine times. CDR3 residues: CASSNELGLAGAPGELFF. The CDR3 nucleotides are TGTGCCAGCAGTAACGAACTAGGACTAGCGGGAGCCCCCGGGGAGCTGTTTTTT. The chain carries TRBV5-6 and TRBJ2-2; 13 bases map to TRBD2. The length of the CDR3 is 18 residues. Looked up from germline, CDR1 is SGHDT and CDR2 is YYEEEE. Trimming at V came to 5 bases and at J to 6 bases, leaving 13 bases not matched to a gene.

This clonotype was detected only a few times. The chain uses TRBV6-6 and TRBJ1-4; a weak D match, TRBD1 (5 bases). The CDR3 is 13 residues long. Trimming took off 5 bases at V and 8 bases at J, with 12 bases between the two ends. Germline V CDR1 and CDR2: MNHNY, SVGAGI (reference sequence). The CDR3 protein is CASSRGEAEKLFF. CDR3 sequence (DNA): TGTGCCAGCAGTCGGGGGGAGGCCGAAAAACTGTTTTTT.

The V gene is TRBV6-5, the J gene TRBJ2-2; D perhaps matches TRBD2 (6 bases). The germline V gene has CDR1 MNHEY and CDR2 SVGAGI. The CDR3 covers 15 residues. V was shortened by 2 bases and J by 5 bases, with 12 bases between the two germline ends. CDR3 bases: TGTGCCAGCAGTTACAAGGGGAGGAGGACCGGGGAGCTGTTTTTT. Translation gives CASSYKGRRTGELFF.

This clonotype was counted ten times or more. The genes are TRBV12-3 or TRBV12-4 and TRBJ2-3; D call uncertain. The V end lost 3 bases, the J end lost 2 bases, and 15 bases lay between the germline ends. This CDR3 is built from 16 residues. This chain's CDR3 is CASSFSHGSITDTQYF. The CDR3, as DNA: TGTGCCAGCAGTTTCTCCCATGGATCTATCACAGATACGCAGTATTTT.

The chain joins TRBV7-9 to TRBJ2-3, with 8 bases aligning to TRBD1. Germline trimming cut 5 bases from V and 3 bases from J; bases unmatched to any gene: 10. Germline V lookup: CDR1 SEHNR, CDR2 FQNEAQ (reference sequence). The CDR3 is 16 amino acids. CDR3 DNA: TGTGCCAGCAGCCCCTCAGGGGGCATATGGACAGATACGCAGTATTTT. Translation: CASSPSGGIWTDTQYF.

This clonotype was recorded at least ten times. The rearrangement links TRBV12-3 or TRBV12-4 to TRBJ2-3; D unresolved. The CDR3 has 14 residues. V lost 4 bases, J lost 4 bases, and 12 bases lay in between. CDR3 in amino acids: CASSWAILSDTQYF. In nucleotides, the CDR3 is TGTGCCAGCAGTTGGGCGATACTCTCAGATACGCAGTATTTT.

V is TRBV10-1 and J is TRBJ1-6, with D maybe TRBD1 (5 bases). CDR1 is WNHNN, CDR2 SYGVQD, per germline (reference sequence). The V gene lost 5 bases and the J gene lost 9 bases, with 11 bases spanning the gap. The CDR3 is 13 amino acids. CDR3: CASSLRRGSPLHF. CDR3 sequence (DNA): TGCGCCAGCAGTTTAAGAAGGGGTTCACCCCTCCACTTT.

The gene calls are TRBV12-3 or TRBV12-4 and TRBJ2-2; TRBD1 aligns across 7 bases. CDR3 size: 15 residues. Trimming removed 1 base from V and 5 bases from J; junction bases left unmatched: 4. The chain's CDR3 is CASSLGRGLTGELFF. The CDR3 coding sequence is TGTGCCAGCAGTTTAGGAAGGGGGCTGACCGGGGAGCTGTTTTTT.

The chain is built from TRBV3-1 and TRBJ2-4, with D tentatively TRBD1 (5 bases). CDR1 is LGHDT and CDR2 is YNNKEL in the germline V gene (reference sequence). The CDR3 runs 17 residues. V gave up 1 base and J gave up 1 base, with 14 bases separating them. Here the CDR3 reads CASSQARALLAKNIQYF. The CDR3 DNA follows: TGTGCCAGCAGCCAAGCCAGGGCGCTTCTGGCCAAAAACATTCAGTACTTC.

This chain connects TRBV12-3 or TRBV12-4 to TRBJ2-7; D is perhaps TRBD2 (5 bases). CDR3 size: 16 residues. V shed 4 bases and J shed 0 bases, with 16 bases lying between them. CDR3 protein: CASSSPAAPISYEQYF. Here the CDR3 DNA reads TGTGCCAGCAGTTCCCCAGCGGCCCCTATCTCCTACGAGCAGTACTTC.

This clonotype has a handful of counts. J is TRBJ2-7 and V is TRBV29-1; 7 nucleotides agree with TRBD1. This CDR3 comprises 12 residues. Looked up from germline, CDR1 is SQVTM and CDR2 is ANQGSEA. With V trimmed by 4 bases and J by 1 base, 1 base remained unmatched. For the CDR3, the DNA is TGCAGCGTTGCGGACAGGTCCTACGAGCAGTACTTC. Protein product: CSVADRSYEQYF.

J is TRBJ2-7 and V is TRBV6-5; D is possibly TRBD2 (6 bases). Germline CDR1 is MNHEY and CDR2 is SVGAGI. CDR3 length: 14 amino acids. V gave up 0 bases and J gave up 3 bases, with 9 bases separating them. DNA for the CDR3: TGTGCCAGCAGTTACTCGAGGGGACTCTACGAGCAGTACTTC. Amino acid sequence: CASSYSRGLYEQYF.

This clonotype was seen only a few times. The V gene is TRBV18, the J gene TRBJ1-5; 7 bases align to TRBD1. This CDR3 has 15 residues. Losses at the gene ends were 6 bases for V and 4 bases for J; bases not matched to a gene: 9. The germline V gene encodes CDR1 KGHSH and CDR2 LQKENI. The CDR3, as DNA: TGTGCCAGCTCGTCAGGGGGGATTGGGAATCAGCCCCAGCATTTT. Protein: CASSSGGIGNQPQHF.

The chain links TRBV10-3 to TRBJ2-1; unclear D gene. The CDR3 sequence is 17 residues long. Per the germline V gene, CDR1 is ENHRY and CDR2 is SYGVKD. V dropped 2 bases and J dropped 0 bases, with 14 bases sitting between them. This CDR3 is CAISEVRISSSYNEQFF. The CDR3, as DNA: TGTGCCATCAGTGAGGTCCGAATTTCCAGCTCCTACAATGAGCAGTTCTTC.

The V gene is TRBV29-1, the J gene TRBJ2-5, with D perhaps matching TRBD1 (5 bases). The germline V gene encodes CDR1 SQVTM and CDR2 ANQGSEA. V was shortened by 6 bases and J by 2 bases, with 13 bases between the two germline ends. This CDR3 spans 13 amino acids. The CDR3 sequence is CSVVNRKQETQYF. In DNA, the CDR3 is TGCAGCGTCGTCAACAGGAAACAAGAGACCCAGTACTTC.

V gene TRBV10-2 combines with J gene TRBJ2-3; 8 positions match TRBD1. CDR1 and CDR2 (germline): WSHSY, SAAADI. With V trimmed by 7 bases and J by 1 base, 4 bases remained unmatched. This CDR3 has 14 residues. The CDR3 DNA reads as TGCGCCAGCATCCCGGACAGGGGCACAGATACGCAGTATTTT. It is translated as CASIPDRGTDTQYF.

This clonotype was detected only a few times. The genes are TRBV5-1 and TRBJ2-3; TRBD1 matches 7 bases. The CDR3 loop spans 16 amino acids. Germline loops: CDR1 SGHRS, CDR2 YFSETQ. With 1 base clipped from V and 3 bases from J, the junction kept 8 bases outside the gene matches. The CDR3 reads CASSLPTGSGTDTQYF. CDR3 DNA sequence: TGCGCCAGCAGCTTGCCGACAGGGTCAGGAACAGATACGCAGTATTTT.